Here is one T cell receptor beta chain with its context. Antigen specificity is unknown. This specimen comes from a study of T cell repertoires in cytomegalovirus infection. At the level of the study: Selected CMV epitopes included recently identified HLA-C-restricted ones as well as well-studied HLA-B-restricted ones.

TCRdb analysed the reads with MiXCR anew, one entry per CDR3 protein. This table has 700,000 to 950,000 distinct CDR3 sequences, approximately 32% appearing once. In germline, CDR1 is MNHEY, CDR2 SMNVEV (reference sequence). The CDR3 runs 17 residues. Trimming removed 5 bases from V and 0 bases from J, with 18 bases in between. This clonotype was sampled from a human donor in good health (CMV status not recorded). Some clones in this sample may be carry-over from other donors' samples. The input for sequencing was cultured CD8+ T cells from PBMCs, taken from culture after CMV antigen stimulation. The chain uses TRBV27 and TRBJ2-3; D is unclear. The CDR3 is CASSPLRQRTSTDTQYF. CDR3 coding DNA: TGTGCCAGCAGTCCCCTTCGCCAAAGAACGAGCACAGATACGCAGTATTTT.